This T cell receptor (beta chain) was recovered during a study of cytomegalovirus exposure and HLA in healthy donors. Study-level information: The 95 to 150 validation repertoires and the approximately 630 first-cohort repertoires shared a platform, a later analysis reported. Findings of the study overall: The tendency of first-cohort TCR clusters to co-occur in the 120 or so validation repertoires was identified by a subsequent analysis. CMV antigen specificity was confirmed in vitro for three CMV-associated chains. Researchers catalogued 164 TCR beta chains as cytomegalovirus-associated.

The protocol was immunoSEQ multiplex PCR, while the TCRdb copy is restricted to in-frame clones and leaves out a portion. Altogether a few hundred thousand clones are present, approximately 80% being singletons, with the ten largest covering roughly an eighth. About this clone: As yet, its antigen is unknown.

The CDR3 loop spans 15 amino acids. Germline-derived CDR1 and CDR2 are SGHRS and YFSETQ. V dropped 0 bases and J dropped 3 bases, with 10 bases sitting between them. Sample: PBMCs. The chain carries TRBV5-1 and TRBJ2-1, with D possibly TRBD1 on 6 matching bases. The origin of this receptor is a young woman in good health and CMV-seropositive. CDR3 coding DNA: TGCGCCAGCAGCTTGGAAGGGACAATCTACAATGAGCAGTTCTTC. This encodes CASSLEGTIYNEQFF.